This T cell receptor beta chain was recorded in a study of Ad26.COV2.S vaccination and SARS-CoV-2 variants (dated by TCRdb to the early 2020s). Background on the whole study: Donors in the vaccine arm were drawn from COV1001, a phase I-IIa trial of Ad26.COV2.S in healthy adults that was multicentre, randomized, double-blind and placebo-controlled. Blinding of investigators to trial group allocation was maintained during experiments and outcome assessment. Sequencing of the TCRbeta repertoire served to evaluate the specificity and breadth of SARS-CoV-2-reactive T cell receptors following Ad26.COV2.S vaccination. Ad26.COV2.S was administered intramuscularly at a dose of 5x10^10 or 1x10^11 viral particles, either as one shot or as two shots given 56 days apart. Trial participants were randomized into five groups of five, in which low-dose or high-dose Ad26.COV2.S was given once or twice, or placebo was given on both occasions. The TCR-sequenced set comprised approximately 30 samples: around 20 Ad26.COV2.S vaccine recipients, 5 placebo recipients and 8 SARS-CoV-2 convalescent individuals.

TCRbeta CDR3 regions were sequenced with the immunoSEQ Assay. After extraction, genomic DNA underwent amplification by bias-controlled multiplex PCR, followed by high-throughput sequencing. On the authors' methods: To quantify the absolute abundance of every unique TCRbeta CDR3 region, sequences were collapsed and filtered. Usable DNA was measured by amplifying reference genes present in all nucleated cells, and TCRbeta template counts were normalized to that usable DNA to estimate T cell fraction. Repertoire TCRs were annotated as SARS-CoV-2-specific when V gene, CDR3 amino acid sequence and J gene were exactly matched to a known reactive TCR set. The reference SARS-CoV-2 TCR set came from MIRA and was filtered for enrichment in COVID-19-positive ImmuneCODE repertoires, removing public or cross-reactive TCRs. Drawing on the MIRA antigens, annotated TCRs were analysed further at the level of specific ORF or position within ORF. Breadth was defined as annotated unique rearrangements over total unique productive rearrangements; depth was the summed frequency of those rearrangements. Two-sided Wilcoxon rank-sum tests were used to compare TCR breadth between groups. The table comes from immuneACCESS by way of TCRdb, which keeps in-frame sequences with V and J called. Part of the clones is missing from these tables; in studies checked, under half for an unresolved V gene and the rest for unknown reasons. V, J and clone size derive from that table, while D and trimming were established from the DNA sequence. This sample lists about 680,000 clones; around 90% were detected once. The ten most abundant clones make up approximately 1.5% of the sample.

Regarding this clone: There is no known antigen for this receptor. Base qualities are missing; no much larger clone stands one base away.

The treatment or condition label here, explained by the study, means: 15 to 20 received Ad26.COV2.S at low or high dose, single or two shots; 5 received placebo; per-sample allocation not given. Repertoires of vaccine and placebo recipients were sequenced from samples collected on day 63 after the first injection. In Cohort 1b, about 27 adults aged 18-55 years were enrolled at a single site in Boston, USA, between 29 July and 7 August 2020. Ad26.COV2.S consisted of a replication-incompetent adenovirus type 26 vector by which a prefusion-stabilized SARS-CoV-2 spike protein from the original Wuhan strain was expressed. CDR1 and CDR2 were assigned from the germline V gene as SGHVS and FQNEAQ. V has 1 base trimmed and J has 4 bases trimmed; junction bases matching no gene number 11. The CDR3 runs 18 residues from the cysteine to the phenylalanine. Of all the DNA, just the CDR3 is kept, 54 bases in frame from base 1.

Broad study findings and their caveats: Higher spike-specific TCR breadth was observed in Ad26.COV2.S recipients than in placebo recipients (P = 0.0014). The authors noted that the TCR breadth and depth analyses may have underestimated total T cell responses. Non-spike TCR breadth was comparable between vaccine and placebo recipients, consistent with the vaccine containing only spike. The study was not powered for comparison of responses between vaccine doses or regimens. Substantial breadth of spike-specific CD8+ and CD4+ T cell responses was reported after vaccination.

The V and J genes are TRBV7-8 and TRBJ2-1, with 9 bases in between that match TRBD1. The TCR sequence derives from a person aged 18-65 years who received the Ad26.COV2.S COVID-19 vaccine or a placebo. The sample consisted of peripheral blood, taken in a trial of Ad26.COV2.S vaccine versus placebo. The nucleotides are TGTGCCAGCAGCTTAGGCCCCTTCTACAGGGGGCAGTACAATGAGCAGTTCTTC. Translated, it reads CASSLGPFYRGQYNEQFF. Extended through the reference TRBV7-8 and TRBJ2-1 proteins, this CDR3 yields the full variable domain: GAGVSQSPRYKVAKRGQDVALRCDPISGHVSLFWYQQALGQGPEFLTYFQNEAQLDKSGLPSDRFFAERPEGSVSTLKIQRTQQEDSAVYLCASSLGPFYRGQYNEQFFGPGTRLTVL.